These 5 T cell receptor beta chains originate from one sample sequenced in a study of glioma-infiltrating T cells after dendritic cell vaccination. The method was immunoSEQ multiplex PCR; TCRdb's version includes in-frame clones alone and lacks a portion of them. The sample holds 95,000 to 110,000 clones, around 81% seen once. The sample was blood, taken before dendritic cell vaccination. These receptors originate from a human donor with glioblastoma.

The rearrangement joins TRBV7-2 to TRBJ1-6, with 8 bases identical to TRBD1. Germline CDR1 reads SGHTA; CDR2 reads FQGNSA. The CDR3 covers 15 residues. V lost 5 bases, J lost 8 bases, and 8 bases stayed unmatched. CDR3 sequence (DNA): TGTGCCAGCAGCCATCGGACAGGGCAGGATTCACCCCTCCACTTT. Translated, it gives CASSHRTGQDSPLHF.

This clone ranks as medium-sized (0.01 to 0.1%). The rearrangement links TRBV6-4 to TRBJ2-3; 10 bases map to TRBD2. V trimming: 2 bases; J trimming: 4 bases; junction bases outside the gene matches: 0. The CDR3 contains 14 residues. Germline CDR1 MRHNA, CDR2 SNTAGT. CDR3 region: CASSDSGGADTQYF. The CDR3 nucleotides are TGTGCCAGCAGTGACAGCGGGGGGGCAGATACGCAGTATTTT.

This chain links TRBV2 with TRBJ1-1, with D perhaps matching TRBD1 (6 bases). The ends were cut back, 7 bases at V and 8 bases at J, with 20 bases in the middle. CDR3 length equals 14 residues. From germline, CDR1 is SNHLY and CDR2 FYNNEI. The CDR3 loop reads CASMNLGASPEAFF. Written as DNA, the CDR3 is TGTGCCAGCATGAATCTGGGGGCCAGCCCCGAAGCTTTCTTT.

The chain links TRBV5-4 to TRBJ1-4, with 8 bases that match TRBD1. V lost 4 bases and J lost 0; bases outside the gene matches: 5. This CDR3 is built from 16 residues. Looked up from germline, CDR1 is SGHNT and CDR2 is YYREEE (reference sequence). The CDR3 spells CASSKDRESTNEKLFF. The CDR3 bases are TGTGCCAGCAGCAAGGACAGGGAATCAACTAATGAAAAACTGTTTTTT.

V is TRBV4-1 and J is TRBJ2-3; 11 bases are a match to TRBD2. Germline trimming cut 2 bases from V and 5 bases from J; bases unmatched to any gene: 6. The CDR3 runs to 16 residues. Germline-derived CDR1 and CDR2 are MGHRA and YSYEKL. The CDR3 sequence: CASSQTLAGAGDTQYF. The CDR3 nucleotides read TGCGCCAGCAGCCAAACACTAGCGGGGGCGGGAGATACGCAGTATTTT.